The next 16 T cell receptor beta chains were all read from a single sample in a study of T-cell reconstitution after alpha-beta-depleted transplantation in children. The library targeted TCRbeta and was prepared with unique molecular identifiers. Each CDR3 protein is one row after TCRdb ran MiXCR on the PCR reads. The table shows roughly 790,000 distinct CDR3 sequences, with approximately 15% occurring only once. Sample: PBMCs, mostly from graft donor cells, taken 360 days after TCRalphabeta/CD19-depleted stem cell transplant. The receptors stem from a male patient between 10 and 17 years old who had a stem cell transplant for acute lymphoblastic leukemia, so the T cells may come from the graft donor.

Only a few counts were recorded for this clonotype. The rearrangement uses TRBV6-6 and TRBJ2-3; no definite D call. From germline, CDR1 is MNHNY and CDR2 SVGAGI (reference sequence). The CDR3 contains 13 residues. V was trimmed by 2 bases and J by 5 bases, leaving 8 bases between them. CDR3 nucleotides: TGTGCCAGCAGTTACCTTCTTGGAGATACGCAGTATTTT. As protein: CASSYLLGDTQYF.

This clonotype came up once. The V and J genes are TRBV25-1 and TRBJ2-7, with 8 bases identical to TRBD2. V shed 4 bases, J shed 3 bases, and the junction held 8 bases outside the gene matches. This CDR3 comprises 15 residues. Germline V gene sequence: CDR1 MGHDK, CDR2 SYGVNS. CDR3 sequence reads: CASSGPTGGGYEQYF. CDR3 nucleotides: TGTGCCAGCAGTGGGCCGACGGGGGGGGGCTACGAGCAGTACTTC.

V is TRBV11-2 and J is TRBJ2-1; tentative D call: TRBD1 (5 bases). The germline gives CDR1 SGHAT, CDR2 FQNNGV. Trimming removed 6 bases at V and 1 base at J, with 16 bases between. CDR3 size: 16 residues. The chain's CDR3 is CASSNILGRSYNEQFF. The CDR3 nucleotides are TGTGCCAGCAGTAACATTTTGGGGCGTTCCTACAATGAGCAGTTCTTC.

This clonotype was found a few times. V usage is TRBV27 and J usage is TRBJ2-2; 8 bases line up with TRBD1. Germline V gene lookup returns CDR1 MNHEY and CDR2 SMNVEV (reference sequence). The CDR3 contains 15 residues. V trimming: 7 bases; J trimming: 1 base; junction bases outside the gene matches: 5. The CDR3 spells CASKDRGGNTGELFF. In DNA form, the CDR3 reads TGTGCCAGCAAAGACAGGGGAGGGAACACCGGGGAGCTGTTTTTT.

This chain's CDR3 is CASSLISGRVIHEQFF. The CDR3 DNA reads TGTGCCAGCTCACTTATTAGCGGGAGAGTCATCCATGAGCAGTTCTTC. The V gene is TRBV18, the J gene TRBJ2-1, with 9 bases matching TRBD2. Germline values: CDR1 KGHSH, CDR2 LQKENI. There are 16 residues in the CDR3. Trimming cost V 4 bases and J 8 bases; bases outside gene matches: 12.

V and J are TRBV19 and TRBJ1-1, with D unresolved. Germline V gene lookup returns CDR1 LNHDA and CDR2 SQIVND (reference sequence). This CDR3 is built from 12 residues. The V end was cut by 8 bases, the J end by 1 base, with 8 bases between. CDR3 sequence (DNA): TGTGCCAGTGGTTACAGGAACACTGAAGCTTTCTTT. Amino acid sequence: CASGYRNTEAFF.

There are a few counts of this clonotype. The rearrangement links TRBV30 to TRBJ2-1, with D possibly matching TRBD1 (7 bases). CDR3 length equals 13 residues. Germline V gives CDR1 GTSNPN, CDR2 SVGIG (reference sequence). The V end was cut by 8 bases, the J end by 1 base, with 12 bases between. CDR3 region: CAHSGGSYNEQFF. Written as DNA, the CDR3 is TGTGCCCACTCAGGGGGGTCCTACAATGAGCAGTTCTTC.

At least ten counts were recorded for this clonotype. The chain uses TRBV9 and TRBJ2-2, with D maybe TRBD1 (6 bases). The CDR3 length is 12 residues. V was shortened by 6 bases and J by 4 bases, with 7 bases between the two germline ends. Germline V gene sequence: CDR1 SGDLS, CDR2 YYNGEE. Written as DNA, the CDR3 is TGTGCCAGCACAGGGGCCACCGGGGAGCTGTTTTTT. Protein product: CASTGATGELFF. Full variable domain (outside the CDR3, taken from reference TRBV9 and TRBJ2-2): DSGVTQTPKHLITATGQRVTLRCSPRSGDLSVYWYQQSLDQGLQFLIQYYNGEERAKGNILERFSAQQFPDLHSELNLSSLELGDSALYFCASTGATGELFFGEGSRLTVL.

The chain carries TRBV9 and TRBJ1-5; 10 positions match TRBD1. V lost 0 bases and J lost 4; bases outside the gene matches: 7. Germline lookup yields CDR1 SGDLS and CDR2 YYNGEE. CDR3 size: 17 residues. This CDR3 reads CASSVVPRDRGNQPQHF. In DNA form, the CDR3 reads TGTGCCAGCAGCGTAGTCCCGAGGGACAGGGGTAATCAGCCCCAGCATTTT.

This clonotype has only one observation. This chain's CDR3 is CASSLAQVSGANVLTF. Here the CDR3 DNA reads TGTGCCAGCAGCTTAGCGCAGGTCTCTGGGGCCAACGTCCTGACTTTC. The chain is built from TRBV7-9 and TRBJ2-6; D not resolved. Germline V lookup: CDR1 SEHNR, CDR2 FQNEAQ (reference sequence). The CDR3 totals 16 residues. V shed 0 bases and J shed 0 bases, with 6 bases lying between them.

The DNA for the CDR3 is TGTGCCAGCTCACCACCAACAGGGGGTGAGACCCAGTACTTC. Translation: CASSPPTGGETQYF. V is TRBV18 and J is TRBJ2-5; TRBD1 aligns across 8 bases. The CDR3 spans 14 residues. The germline V gene has CDR1 KGHSH and CDR2 LQKENI. The ends lost 0 bases at V and 5 bases at J; junction bases unmatched: 2.

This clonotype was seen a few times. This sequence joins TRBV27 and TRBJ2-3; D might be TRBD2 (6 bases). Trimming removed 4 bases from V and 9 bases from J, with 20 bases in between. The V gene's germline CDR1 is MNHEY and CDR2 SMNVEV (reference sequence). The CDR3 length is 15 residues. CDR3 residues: CASSSKGTPPQTQYF. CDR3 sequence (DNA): TGTGCCAGCAGTTCCAAAGGGACTCCCCCACAAACGCAGTATTTT.

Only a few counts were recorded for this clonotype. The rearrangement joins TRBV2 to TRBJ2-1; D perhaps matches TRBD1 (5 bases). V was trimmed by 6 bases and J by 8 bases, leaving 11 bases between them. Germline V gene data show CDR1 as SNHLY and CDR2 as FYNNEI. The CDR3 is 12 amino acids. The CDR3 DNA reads TGTGCCAGCAGGGTATTAGGGGATGAGCAGTTCTTC. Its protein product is CASRVLGDEQFF.

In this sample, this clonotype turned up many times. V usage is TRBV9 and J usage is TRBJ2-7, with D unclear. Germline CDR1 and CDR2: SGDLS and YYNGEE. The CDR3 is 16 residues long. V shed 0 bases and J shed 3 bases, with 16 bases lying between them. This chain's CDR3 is CASSVGLTGPGYEQYF. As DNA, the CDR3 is TGTGCCAGCAGCGTAGGTTTGACGGGCCCGGGCTACGAGCAGTACTTC.

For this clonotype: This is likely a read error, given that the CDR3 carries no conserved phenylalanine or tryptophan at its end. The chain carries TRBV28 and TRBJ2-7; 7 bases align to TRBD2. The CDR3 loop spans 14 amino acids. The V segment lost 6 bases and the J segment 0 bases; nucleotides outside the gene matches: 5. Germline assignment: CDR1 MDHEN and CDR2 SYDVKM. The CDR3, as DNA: TGTGCCAGCAGGATACTAGCGAACTCCTACGAGCAGTACCTC. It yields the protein CASRILANSYEQYL.

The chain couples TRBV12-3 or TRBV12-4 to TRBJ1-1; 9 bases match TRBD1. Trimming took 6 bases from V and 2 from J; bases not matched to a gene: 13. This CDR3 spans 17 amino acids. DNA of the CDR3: TGTGCCAGCAGCCGCCCAACAGGGGGCCGCGATAACACTGAAGCTTTCTTT. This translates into CASSRPTGGRDNTEAFF.